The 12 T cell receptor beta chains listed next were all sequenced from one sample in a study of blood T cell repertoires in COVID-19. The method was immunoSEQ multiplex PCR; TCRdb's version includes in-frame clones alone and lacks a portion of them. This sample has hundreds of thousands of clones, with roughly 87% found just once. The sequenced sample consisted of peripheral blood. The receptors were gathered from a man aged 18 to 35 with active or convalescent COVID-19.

CDR3 DNA: TGTGCCAGCAGCTTAGGGGCGGGAGGAGACACAGATACGCAGTATTTT. Its translation: CASSLGAGGDTDTQYF. The chain couples TRBV7-2 to TRBJ2-3; TRBD2 aligns across 8 bases. The J segment lost 2 bases and the V segment lost 1 base, leaving 5 bases of the junction unmatched. The CDR3 has 16 amino acids. The V gene's germline CDR1 is SGHTA and CDR2 FQGNSA. Looking up the rest from reference TRBV7-2 and TRBJ2-3 gives the full variable domain: GAGVSQSPSNKVTEKGKDVELRCDPISGHTALYWYRQSLGQGLEFLIYFQGNSAPDKSGLPSDRFSAERTGGSVSTLTIQRTQQEDSAVYLCASSLGAGGDTDTQYFGPGTRLTVL.

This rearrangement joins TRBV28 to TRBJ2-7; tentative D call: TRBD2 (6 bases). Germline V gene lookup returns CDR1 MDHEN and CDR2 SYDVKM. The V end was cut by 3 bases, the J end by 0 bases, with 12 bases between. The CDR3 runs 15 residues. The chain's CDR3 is CASSFREIASYEQYF. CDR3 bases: TGTGCCAGCAGTTTTCGGGAGATAGCCTCCTACGAGCAGTACTTC.

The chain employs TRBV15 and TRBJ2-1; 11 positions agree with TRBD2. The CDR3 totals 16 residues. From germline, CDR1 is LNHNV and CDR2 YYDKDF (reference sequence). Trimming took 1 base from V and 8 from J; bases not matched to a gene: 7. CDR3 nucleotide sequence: TGTGCCACCAGCAGAGGCTCTAGCGGGGGGATGGATGAGCAGTTCTTC. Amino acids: CATSRGSSGGMDEQFF.

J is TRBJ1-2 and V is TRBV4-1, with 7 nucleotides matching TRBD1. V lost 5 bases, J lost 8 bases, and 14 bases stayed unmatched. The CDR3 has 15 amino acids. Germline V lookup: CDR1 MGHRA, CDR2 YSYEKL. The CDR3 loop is CASSKRTGENRGYTF. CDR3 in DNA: TGCGCCAGCAGCAAAAGGACAGGAGAGAATCGAGGCTACACCTTC.

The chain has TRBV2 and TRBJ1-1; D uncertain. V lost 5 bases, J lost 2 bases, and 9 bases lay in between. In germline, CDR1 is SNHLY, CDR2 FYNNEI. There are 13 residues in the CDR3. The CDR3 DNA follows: TGTGCCAGCAGTATTACACGCAACACTGAAGCTTTCTTT. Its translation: CASSITRNTEAFF.

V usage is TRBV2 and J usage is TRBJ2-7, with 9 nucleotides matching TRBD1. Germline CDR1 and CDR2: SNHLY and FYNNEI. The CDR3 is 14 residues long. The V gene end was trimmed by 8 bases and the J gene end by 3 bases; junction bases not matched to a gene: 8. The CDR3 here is CASHRTGADYEQYF. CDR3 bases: TGTGCCAGCCATAGGACAGGGGCGGACTACGAGCAGTACTTC.

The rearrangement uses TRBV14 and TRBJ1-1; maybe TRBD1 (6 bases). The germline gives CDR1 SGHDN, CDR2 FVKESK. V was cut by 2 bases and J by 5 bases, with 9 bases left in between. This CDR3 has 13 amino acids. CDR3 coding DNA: TGTGCCAGCAGCCAAACAGGGCTGACTGAAGCTTTCTTT. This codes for CASSQTGLTEAFF.

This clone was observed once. The CDR3 protein is CASSLAIGLADNEQFF. The DNA for the CDR3 is TGCGCCAGCAGCTTGGCGATAGGACTAGCGGACAATGAGCAGTTCTTC. V gene TRBV5-1 combines with J gene TRBJ2-1, with 10 bases that match TRBD2. Germline V CDR1 and CDR2: SGHRS, YFSETQ. The CDR3 covers 16 residues. V trimming: 0 bases; J trimming: 5 bases; junction bases outside the gene matches: 5.

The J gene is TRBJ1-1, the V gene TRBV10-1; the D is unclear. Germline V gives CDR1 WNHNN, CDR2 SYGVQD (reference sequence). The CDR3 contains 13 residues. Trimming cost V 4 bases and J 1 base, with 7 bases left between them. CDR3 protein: CASSGSANTEAFF. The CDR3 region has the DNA TGCGCCAGCAGTGGGTCGGCGAACACTGAAGCTTTCTTT.

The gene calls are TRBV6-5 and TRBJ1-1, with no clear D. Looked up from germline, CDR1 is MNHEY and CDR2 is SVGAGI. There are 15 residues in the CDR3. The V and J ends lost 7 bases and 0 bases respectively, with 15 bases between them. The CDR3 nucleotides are TGTGCCAGCAAAGGCATTGGGCATCTGAACACTGAAGCTTTCTTT. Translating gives CASKGIGHLNTEAFF.

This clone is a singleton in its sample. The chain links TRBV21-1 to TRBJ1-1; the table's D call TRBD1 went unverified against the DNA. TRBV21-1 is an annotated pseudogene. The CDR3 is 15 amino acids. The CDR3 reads CASSPQGQSSTEAFF. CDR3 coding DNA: TGTGCCAGCAGCCCCCAAGGACAGTCGAGCACTGAAGCTTTCTTT.

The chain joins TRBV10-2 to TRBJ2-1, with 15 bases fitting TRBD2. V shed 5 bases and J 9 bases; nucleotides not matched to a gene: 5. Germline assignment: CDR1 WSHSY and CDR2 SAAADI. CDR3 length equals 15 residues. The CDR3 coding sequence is TGCGCCAGCAGTCCCGGACTAGCGGGGGGGCCTGAGCAGTTCTTC. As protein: CASSPGLAGGPEQFF.